This paragraph covers one TCR beta chain sequence. The antigen this receptor binds is unknown. There are no base qualities to consult, and no much larger clone falls within one base. This sample was included in a study of shared clonotypes between healthy human individuals (dated by TCRdb to 2020 to 2021). Study-wide context: A couple of women and three men aged 18 to 49 years were included in the cohort. For each donor, three plates each were used for CD4 naive and CD4 memory, two plates were used for CD8 naive, and one plate was used for CD8 memory. To estimate repertoire size and how much clonotype sharing occurs between individuals, the study deeply sequenced the blood TCR repertoires of a handful of healthy adults. Libraries were prepared and TCR repertoires were sequenced by different laboratories using diverse techniques, in order to increase sequencing depth and limit assay-specific biases. Each donor's leukapheresis produced roughly between roughly 0.9 and 9 billion PBMCs. Results the study describes overall, beyond this receptor: Estimated clonotype richness was generally larger for naive than for memory subsets. Because the study included a small number of donors, the genetic and exposure-history diversity represented was limited. Sharing across a few donors was observed for 4.5% to 6.5% of naive CD4, 3% to 3.5% of naive CD8, about 2.3% of memory CD4, and roughly 0.4% of memory CD8 clonotypes. Even with the large sequencing depth, rarefaction of the sorted-subset datasets indicated that sequencing was incomplete. Sampling was restricted to blood, and TCR repertoires in tissues likely differ from the TCR repertoires found in blood. Higher generation probabilities were observed for clonotypes shared by all four sorted-subset donors than for non-shared clonotypes. Pairwise subsampling indicated that sequencing depth was expected to affect the degree of clonotype sharing among donors.

CD8 naive samples consisted of CD45RO-negative cells that were positively selected for CCR7, yielding a CD45RA+CCR7+ population without TemRA cells. The donors were healthy, HIV-negative adults with no recently reported acute infections or vaccinations. All donors were Caucasian adults living in Nashville, Tennessee, USA. Blood was obtained by leukapheresis, after which PBMCs were separated by Ficoll-Histopaque density gradient centrifugation and cryopreserved in liquid nitrogen vapor phase. Analytical flow cytometry was used to check the purity and quantity of each magnetically sorted T cell population. Genomic DNA was isolated from each sorted fraction and quantified by UV absorbance on a Nanodrop 2000c. V is reduced by 5 bases and J by 3 bases, leaving a spacing of 8 bases between them. The cysteine opens and the phenylalanine closes a CDR3 of 12 amino acids. Solely the CDR3 DNA is kept, with 36 bases framed from the first base. From a lookup of the germline V gene (reference sequence), CDR1 and CDR2 are LNHDA and SQIVND.

TCR CDR3 regions were amplified from genomic DNA by multiplex PCR using the deep immunoSEQ assay. Genomic DNA extracted from each cell subset was distributed evenly over all wells of several immunoSEQ 96-well plates, and each plate served as one replicate. Each replicate PCR for sorted subsets received about 220 ng genomic DNA, equal to tens of thousands of T cell genomes. The purified libraries were quantified using a Qubit 3.0 fluorometer, sized with a Bioanalyzer 2100, and then quantified again using the KAPA Library Quantification kit. A separate single-read 150-cycle Illumina NextSeq 550 flow cell was used to sequence each immunoSEQ 96-well plate. The published analysis was carried out like this. Because the immunoSEQ output held only junctional sequences and lacked quality scores, the filtering could not match the filtering applied to full-length reads. Sequences were annotated with PyIR, a Python wrapper for IgBLAST v1.9, and V/J genes and CDR3 were assigned using IMGT germline references. Reads with weak V/J assignments (E-value above 1e-6), missing CDR3, stop codons, out-of-frame junctions, or ambiguous translated residues were removed. A V3J clonotype was defined by an identical inferred V gene, J gene, and CDR3 amino acid sequence. To compute the percentage overlap between repertoires, the number of shared unique clonotypes was divided by the size of the smaller repertoire. Repertoire richness was assessed with RTK rarefaction, the Chao1 estimator, and Recon v2.1 estimates of unobserved clonotypes. For all TCRbeta clonotypes obtained by the gDNA method from a few donors, generation probabilities were computed with OLGA. TCRdb mirrors the immuneACCESS table, restricted to in-frame sequences. Some clones are absent from its copies; in checked studies, under half trace to an unresolved V gene, and the reason for the others is unknown. Clonal size and the V and J genes are those of that table, whereas D and trimming came from the DNA. The sample table records some 580,000 clones; about 98% of these occur just once. The ten largest clones capture approximately 0.3% of the sample.

Sequences were obtained from naive CD8+ T cells sorted from blood. The cell subset or site label, as the study defines it: CD45RA+CCR7+. The source is a man aged 25 to 40 in good health. The chain was built from TRBV19 and TRBJ2-7; no D gene can be assigned with confidence. The CDR3 region reads CASSPGSYEQYF. The nucleotide sequence is given as TGTGCCAGTAGTCCGGGCAGCTACGAGCAGTACTTC.